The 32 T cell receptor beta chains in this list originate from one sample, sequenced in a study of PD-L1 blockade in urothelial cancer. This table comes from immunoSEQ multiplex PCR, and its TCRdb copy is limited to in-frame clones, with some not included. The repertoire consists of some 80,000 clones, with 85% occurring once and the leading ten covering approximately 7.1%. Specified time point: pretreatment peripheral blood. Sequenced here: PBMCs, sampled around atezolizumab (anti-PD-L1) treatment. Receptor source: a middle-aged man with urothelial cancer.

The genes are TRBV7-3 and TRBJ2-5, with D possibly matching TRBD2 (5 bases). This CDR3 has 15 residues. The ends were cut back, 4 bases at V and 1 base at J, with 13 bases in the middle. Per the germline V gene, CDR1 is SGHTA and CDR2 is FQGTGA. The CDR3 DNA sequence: TGTGCCAGCAGCTCCGCCGCGGGTATCCAAGAGACCCAGTACTTC. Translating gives CASSSAAGIQETQYF.

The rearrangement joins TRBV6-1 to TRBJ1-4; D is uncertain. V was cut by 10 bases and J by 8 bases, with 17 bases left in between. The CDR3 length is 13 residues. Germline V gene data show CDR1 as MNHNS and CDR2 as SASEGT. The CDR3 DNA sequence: TGTGCCACCGCCGGGAGCCGGGCGGAAAAACTGTTTTTT. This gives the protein CATAGSRAEKLFF.

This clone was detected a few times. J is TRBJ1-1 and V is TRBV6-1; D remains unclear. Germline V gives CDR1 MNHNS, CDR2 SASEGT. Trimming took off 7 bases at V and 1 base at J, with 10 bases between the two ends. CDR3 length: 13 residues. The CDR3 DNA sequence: TGTGCCAGCATGCAGGTTACGAACACTGAAGCTTTCTTT. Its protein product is CASMQVTNTEAFF.

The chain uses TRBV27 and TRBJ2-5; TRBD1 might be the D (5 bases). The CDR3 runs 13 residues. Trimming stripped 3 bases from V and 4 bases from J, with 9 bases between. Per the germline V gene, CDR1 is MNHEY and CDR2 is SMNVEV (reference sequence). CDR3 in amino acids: CASSFDSGETQYF. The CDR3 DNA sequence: TGTGCCAGCAGTTTTGACAGTGGAGAGACCCAGTACTTC.

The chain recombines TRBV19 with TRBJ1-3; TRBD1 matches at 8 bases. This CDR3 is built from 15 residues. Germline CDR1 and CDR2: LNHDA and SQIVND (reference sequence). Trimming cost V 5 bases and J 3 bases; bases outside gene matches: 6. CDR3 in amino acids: CASSPQGASGNTIYF. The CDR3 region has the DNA TGTGCCAGTAGTCCTCAGGGGGCGAGTGGAAACACCATATATTTT.

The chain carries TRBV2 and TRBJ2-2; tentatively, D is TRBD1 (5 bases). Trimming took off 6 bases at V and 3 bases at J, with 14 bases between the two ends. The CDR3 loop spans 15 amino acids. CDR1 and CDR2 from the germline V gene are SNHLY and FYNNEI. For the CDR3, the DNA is TGTGCCAGCAGACGGACGGAAGGGGACACCGGGGAGCTGTTTTTT. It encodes CASRRTEGDTGELFF.

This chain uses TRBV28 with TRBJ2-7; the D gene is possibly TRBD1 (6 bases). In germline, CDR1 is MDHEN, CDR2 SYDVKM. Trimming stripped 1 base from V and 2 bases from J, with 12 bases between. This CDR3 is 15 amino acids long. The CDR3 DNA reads TGTGCCAGCAGTTTATCTGGGGACACCACCTACGAGCAGTACTTC. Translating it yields CASSLSGDTTYEQYF.

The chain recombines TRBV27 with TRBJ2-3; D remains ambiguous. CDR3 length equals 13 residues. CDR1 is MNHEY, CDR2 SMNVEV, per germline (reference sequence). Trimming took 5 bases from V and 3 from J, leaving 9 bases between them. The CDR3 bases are TGTGCCAGCAGTCGACTGGAAACAGATACGCAGTATTTT. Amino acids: CASSRLETDTQYF.

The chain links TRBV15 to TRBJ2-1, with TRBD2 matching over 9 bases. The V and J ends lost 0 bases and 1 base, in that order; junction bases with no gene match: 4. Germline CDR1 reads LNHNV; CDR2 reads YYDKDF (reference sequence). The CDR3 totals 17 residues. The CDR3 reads CATSRDPTSGSYNEQFF. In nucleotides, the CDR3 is TGTGCCACCAGCAGAGATCCGACTAGCGGTTCCTACAATGAGCAGTTCTTC.

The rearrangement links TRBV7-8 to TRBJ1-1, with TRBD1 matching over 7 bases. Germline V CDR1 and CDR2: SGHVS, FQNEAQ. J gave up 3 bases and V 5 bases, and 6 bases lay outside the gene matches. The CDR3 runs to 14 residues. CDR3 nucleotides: TGTGCCAGCAGCCCTACAGGGGATGACACTGAAGCTTTCTTT. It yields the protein CASSPTGDDTEAFF.

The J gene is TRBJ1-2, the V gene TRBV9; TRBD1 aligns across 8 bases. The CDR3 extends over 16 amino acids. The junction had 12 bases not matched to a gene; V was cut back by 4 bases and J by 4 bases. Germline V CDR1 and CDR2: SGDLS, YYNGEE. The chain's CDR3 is CASSPSGTGTGYGYTF. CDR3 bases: TGTGCCAGCAGCCCGAGTGGTACCGGGACAGGCTATGGCTACACCTTC.

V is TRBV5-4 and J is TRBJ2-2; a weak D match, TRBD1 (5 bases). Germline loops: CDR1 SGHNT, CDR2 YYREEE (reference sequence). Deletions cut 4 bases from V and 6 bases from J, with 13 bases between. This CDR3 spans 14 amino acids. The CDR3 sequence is CASSPARVSGELFF. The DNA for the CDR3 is TGTGCCAGCAGCCCGGCCAGGGTATCCGGGGAGCTGTTTTTT.

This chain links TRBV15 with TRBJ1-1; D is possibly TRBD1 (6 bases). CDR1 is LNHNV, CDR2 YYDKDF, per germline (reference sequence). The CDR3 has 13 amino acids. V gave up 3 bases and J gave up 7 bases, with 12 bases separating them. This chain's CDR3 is CATSRHQDSEAFF. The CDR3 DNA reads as TGTGCCACCAGCAGGCACCAGGACAGTGAAGCTTTCTTT.

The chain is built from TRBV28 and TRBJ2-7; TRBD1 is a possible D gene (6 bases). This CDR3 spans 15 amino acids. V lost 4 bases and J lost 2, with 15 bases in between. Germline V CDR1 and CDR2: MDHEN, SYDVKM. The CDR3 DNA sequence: TGTGCCAGCAGTTCGGATGGACAGCCCCCCTACGAGCAGTACTTC. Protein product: CASSSDGQPPYEQYF.

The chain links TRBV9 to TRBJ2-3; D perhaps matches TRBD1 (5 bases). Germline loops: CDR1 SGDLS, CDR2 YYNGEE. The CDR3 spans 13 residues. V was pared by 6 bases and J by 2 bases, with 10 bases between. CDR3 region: CASTQGVTDTQYF. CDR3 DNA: TGTGCCAGCACCCAAGGGGTCACAGATACGCAGTATTTT.

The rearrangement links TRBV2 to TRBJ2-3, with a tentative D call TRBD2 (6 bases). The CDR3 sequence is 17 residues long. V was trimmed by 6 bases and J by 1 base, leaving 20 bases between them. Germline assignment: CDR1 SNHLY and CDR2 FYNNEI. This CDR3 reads CASRGLTSSPGTDTQYF. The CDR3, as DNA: TGTGCCAGCAGAGGCCTAACTAGCTCCCCCGGCACAGATACGCAGTATTTT.

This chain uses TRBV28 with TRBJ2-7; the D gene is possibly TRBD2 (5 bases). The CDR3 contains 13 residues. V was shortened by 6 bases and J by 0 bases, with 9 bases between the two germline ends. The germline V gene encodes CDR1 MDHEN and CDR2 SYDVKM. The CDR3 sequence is CASRRDSSYEQYF. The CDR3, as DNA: TGTGCCAGCAGGAGGGATTCCTCCTACGAGCAGTACTTC. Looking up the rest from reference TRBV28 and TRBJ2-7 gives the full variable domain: DVKVTQSSRYLVKRTGEKVFLECVQDMDHENMFWYRQDPGLGLRLIYFSYDVKMKEKGDIPEGYSVSREKKERFSLILESASTNQTSMYLCASRRDSSYEQYFGPGTRLTVT.

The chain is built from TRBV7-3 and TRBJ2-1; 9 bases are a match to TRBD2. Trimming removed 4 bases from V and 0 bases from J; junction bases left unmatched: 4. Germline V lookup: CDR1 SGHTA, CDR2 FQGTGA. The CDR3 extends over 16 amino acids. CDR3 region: CASSSLSGSSYNEQFF. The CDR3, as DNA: TGTGCCAGCAGCTCACTTAGCGGGAGCTCCTACAATGAGCAGTTCTTC. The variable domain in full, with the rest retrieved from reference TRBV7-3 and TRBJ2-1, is GAGVSQTPSNKVTEKGKYVELRCDPISGHTALYWYRQSLGQGPEFLIYFQGTGAADDSGLPNDRFFAVRPEGSVSTLKIQRTERGDSAVYLCASSSLSGSSYNEQFFGPGTRLTVL.

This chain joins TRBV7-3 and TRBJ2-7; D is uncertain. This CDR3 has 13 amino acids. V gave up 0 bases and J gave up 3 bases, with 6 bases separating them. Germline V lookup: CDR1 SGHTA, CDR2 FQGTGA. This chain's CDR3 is CASSLTVGYEQYF. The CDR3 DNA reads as TGTGCCAGCAGCTTAACGGTCGGCTACGAGCAGTACTTC.

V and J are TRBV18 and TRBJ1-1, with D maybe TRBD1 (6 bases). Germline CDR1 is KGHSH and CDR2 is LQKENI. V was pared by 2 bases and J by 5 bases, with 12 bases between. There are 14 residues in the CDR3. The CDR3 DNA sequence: TGTGCCAGCTCACCAGGGGGCGTGAGTACTGAAGCTTTCTTT. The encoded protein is CASSPGGVSTEAFF.

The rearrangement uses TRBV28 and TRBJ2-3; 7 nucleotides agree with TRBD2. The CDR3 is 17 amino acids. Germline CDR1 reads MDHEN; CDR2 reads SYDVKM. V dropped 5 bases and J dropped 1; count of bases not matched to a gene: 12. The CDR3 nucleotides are TGTGCCAGCAGTCTTCTCTACCGCGGGGGTGGCACAGATACGCAGTATTTT. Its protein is CASSLLYRGGGTDTQYF.

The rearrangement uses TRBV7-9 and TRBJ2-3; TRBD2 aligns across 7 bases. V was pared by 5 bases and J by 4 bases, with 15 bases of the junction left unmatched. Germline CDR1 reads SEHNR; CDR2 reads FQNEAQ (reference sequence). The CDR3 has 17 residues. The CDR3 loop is CASSRTRGSLSPDTQYF. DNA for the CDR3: TGTGCCAGCAGCCGGACTCGCGGGAGTCTTTCCCCAGATACGCAGTATTTT.

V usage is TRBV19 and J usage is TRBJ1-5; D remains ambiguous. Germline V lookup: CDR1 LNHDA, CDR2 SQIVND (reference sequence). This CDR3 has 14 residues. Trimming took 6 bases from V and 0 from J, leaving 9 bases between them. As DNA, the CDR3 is TGTGCCAGTAGCCTCGGGAGTAGCAATCAGCCCCAGCATTTT. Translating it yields CASSLGSSNQPQHF.

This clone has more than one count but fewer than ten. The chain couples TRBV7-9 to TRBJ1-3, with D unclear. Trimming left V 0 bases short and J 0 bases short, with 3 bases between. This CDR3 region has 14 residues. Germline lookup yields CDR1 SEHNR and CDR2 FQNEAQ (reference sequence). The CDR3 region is CASSLARSGNTIYF. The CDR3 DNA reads TGTGCCAGCAGCTTAGCTCGCTCTGGAAACACCATATATTTT.

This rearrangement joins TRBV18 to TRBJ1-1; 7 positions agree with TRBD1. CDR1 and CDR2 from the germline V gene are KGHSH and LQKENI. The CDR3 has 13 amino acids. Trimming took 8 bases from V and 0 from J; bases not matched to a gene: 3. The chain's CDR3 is CASTGVMNTEAFF. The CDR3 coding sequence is TGTGCCAGCACAGGGGTAATGAACACTGAAGCTTTCTTT.

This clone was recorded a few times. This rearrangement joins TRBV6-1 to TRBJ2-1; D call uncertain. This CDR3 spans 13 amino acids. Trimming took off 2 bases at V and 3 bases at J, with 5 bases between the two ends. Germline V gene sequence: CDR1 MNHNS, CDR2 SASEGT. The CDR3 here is CASSELIYNEQFF. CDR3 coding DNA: TGTGCCAGCAGTGAATTAATCTACAATGAGCAGTTCTTC.

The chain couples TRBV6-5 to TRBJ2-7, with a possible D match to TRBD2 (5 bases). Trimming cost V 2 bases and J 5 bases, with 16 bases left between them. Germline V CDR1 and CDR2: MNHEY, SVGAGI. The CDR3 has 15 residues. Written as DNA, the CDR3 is TGTGCCAGCAGTTACATGAGACTACGGCAAAACGAGCAGTACTTC. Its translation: CASSYMRLRQNEQYF.

The CDR3 nucleotides read TGTGCCAGCAGGGGGATCCTAGCGGGTAACACCGGGGAGCTGTTTTTT. Translation gives CASRGILAGNTGELFF. This chain uses TRBV5-6 with TRBJ2-2, with 8 bases fitting TRBD2. Looked up from germline, CDR1 is SGHDT and CDR2 is YYEEEE. CDR3 length: 16 amino acids. The V and J ends lost 5 bases and 2 bases, in that order; junction bases with no gene match: 8.

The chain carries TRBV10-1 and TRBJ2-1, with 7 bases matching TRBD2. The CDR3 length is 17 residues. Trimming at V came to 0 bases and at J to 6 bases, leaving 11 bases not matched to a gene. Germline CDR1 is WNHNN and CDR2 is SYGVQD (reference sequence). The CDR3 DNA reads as TGCGCCAGCAGTGAGTCACGCGGCCAGCGGGGATTCAATGAGCAGTTCTTC. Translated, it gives CASSESRGQRGFNEQFF.

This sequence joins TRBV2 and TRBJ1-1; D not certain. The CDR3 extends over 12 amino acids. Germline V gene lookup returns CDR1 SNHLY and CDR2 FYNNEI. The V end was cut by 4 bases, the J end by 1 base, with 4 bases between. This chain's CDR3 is CASSGGNTEAFF. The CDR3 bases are TGTGCCAGCAGTGGAGGGAACACTGAAGCTTTCTTT. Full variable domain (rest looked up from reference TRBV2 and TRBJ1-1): EPEVTQTPSHQVTQMGQEVILRCVPISNHLYFYWYRQILGQKVEFLVSFYNNEISEKSEIFDDQFSVERPDGSNFTLKIRSTKLEDSAMYFCASSGGNTEAFFGQGTRLTVV.

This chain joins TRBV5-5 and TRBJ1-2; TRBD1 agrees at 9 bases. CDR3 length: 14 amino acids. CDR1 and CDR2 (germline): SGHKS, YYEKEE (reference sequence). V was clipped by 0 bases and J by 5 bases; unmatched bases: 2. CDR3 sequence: CASSLADRGYGYTF. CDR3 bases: TGTGCCAGCAGCTTGGCCGACAGGGGGTATGGCTACACCTTC.

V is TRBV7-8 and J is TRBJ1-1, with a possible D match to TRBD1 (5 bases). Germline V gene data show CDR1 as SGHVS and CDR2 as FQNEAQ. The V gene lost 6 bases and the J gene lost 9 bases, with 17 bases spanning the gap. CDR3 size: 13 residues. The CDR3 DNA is TGTGCCAGCAGTTCCCTCAAGCAGGGCAAAGCTTTCTTT. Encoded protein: CASSSLKQGKAFF. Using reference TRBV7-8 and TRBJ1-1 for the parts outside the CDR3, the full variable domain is GAGVSQSPRYKVAKRGQDVALRCDPISGHVSLFWYQQALGQGPEFLTYFQNEAQLDKSGLPSDRFFAERPEGSVSTLKIQRTQQEDSAVYLCASSSLKQGKAFFGQGTRLTVV.